The 22 T cell receptor beta chains below all came from one sample that was sequenced in a study of blood T cell repertoires in COVID-19. TCRdb keeps only in-frame clones here, not all; method: immunoSEQ multiplex PCR. In the table there are some 330,000 clones, approximately 84% of which are singletons. Sequencing was done on a sample of PBMCs or T cells enriched from blood (not recorded which). All receptors derive from a man aged 30 to 39 who had recovered from COVID-19.

The genes are TRBV27 and TRBJ2-1; 9 nucleotides line up with TRBD2. CDR3 length: 15 amino acids. Germline loops: CDR1 MNHEY, CDR2 SMNVEV (reference sequence). V lost 2 bases and J lost 7; bases outside the gene matches: 6. The CDR3 DNA reads as TGTGCCAGCAGTTTAGCGGGGGGGGTCTTTAATGAGCAGTTCTTC. Amino acid sequence: CASSLAGGVFNEQFF.

V is TRBV11-2 and J is TRBJ2-1, with 7 bases matching TRBD1. Trimming took 4 bases from V and 4 from J; bases not matched to a gene: 4. The CDR3 contains 14 residues. Germline CDR1 reads SGHAT; CDR2 reads FQNNGV. CDR3 DNA sequence: TGTGCCAGCAGCTCGCTACAGGGGTACAATGAGCAGTTCTTC. Its translation: CASSSLQGYNEQFF. Full variable domain (rest looked up from reference TRBV11-2 and TRBJ2-1): EAGVAQSPRYKIIEKRQSVAFWCNPISGHATLYWYQQILGQGPKLLIQFQNNGVVDDSQLPKDRFSAERLKGVDSTLKIQPAKLEDSAVYLCASSSLQGYNEQFFGPGTRLTVL.

The gene calls are TRBV7-2 and TRBJ2-2; D remains unclear. CDR1 is SGHTA and CDR2 is FQGNSA in the germline V gene. Trimming left V 5 bases short and J 2 bases short, with 15 bases between. The CDR3 contains 16 residues. In DNA, the CDR3 is TGTGCCAGCAGCCCCCACGCCGTAACAAACACCGGGGAGCTGTTTTTT. Translated: CASSPHAVTNTGELFF.

The chain is built from TRBV6-2 or TRBV6-3 and TRBJ2-7; D is undetermined. The V and J ends lost 4 bases and 4 bases respectively, with 14 bases between them. Germline loops: CDR1 MNHEY, CDR2 SVGEGT. The CDR3 runs to 14 residues. The CDR3: CASSSRPSLYEQYF. CDR3 sequence (DNA): TGTGCCAGCAGTTCACGCCCCAGTTTATACGAGCAGTACTTC.

The J gene is TRBJ1-2, the V gene TRBV5-1, with TRBD1 identical over 10 bases. Germline V gene data show CDR1 as SGHRS and CDR2 as YFSETQ. The V segment lost 4 bases and the J segment 0 bases; nucleotides outside the gene matches: 3. The CDR3 spans 15 residues. The CDR3 DNA follows: TGCGCCAGCAGCGAAGGACAGGGGGCTAACTATGGCTACACCTTC. Translation: CASSEGQGANYGYTF.

The chain uses TRBV2 and TRBJ1-1, with D uncertain. Trimming pared 5 bases from V and 7 bases from J, leaving 11 bases between. The germline V gene encodes CDR1 SNHLY and CDR2 FYNNEI. The CDR3 length is 12 residues. The CDR3 DNA follows: TGTGCCAGCAGTTCGGGAATGAGTGAAGCTTTCTTT. This encodes CASSSGMSEAFF. Full variable domain (missing parts from reference TRBV2 and TRBJ1-1): EPEVTQTPSHQVTQMGQEVILRCVPISNHLYFYWYRQILGQKVEFLVSFYNNEISEKSEIFDDQFSVERPDGSNFTLKIRSTKLEDSAMYFCASSSGMSEAFFGQGTRLTVV.

This chain joins TRBV3-1 (or the pseudogene TRBV3-2) and TRBJ2-7; 14 bases are a match to TRBD2. J lost 5 bases, V lost 4 bases, and 13 bases had no gene match. The CDR3 sequence is 18 residues long. The V gene's germline CDR1 is LGHDT and CDR2 YNNKEL (reference sequence). DNA of the CDR3: TGTGCCAGCAGCCTCCGCCGACTAGCGGGAGGGCCGCGCGACGAGCAGTACTTC. This gives the protein CASSLRRLAGGPRDEQYF.

The chain joins TRBV6-5 to TRBJ2-7; TRBD1 matches 7 bases. Losses at the gene ends were 6 bases for V and 5 bases for J; bases not matched to a gene: 10. CDR3 length: 14 residues. The germline gives CDR1 MNHEY, CDR2 SVGAGI. The CDR3 DNA sequence: TGTGCCAGCAGCCGGACAGGACCCTGGGACGAGCAGTACTTC. Protein: CASSRTGPWDEQYF.

This chain connects TRBV4-2 to TRBJ2-7; TRBD2 matches at 14 bases. This CDR3 is built from 16 residues. V shed 4 bases, J shed 1 base, and the junction held 3 bases outside the gene matches. Germline assignment: CDR1 LGHNA and CDR2 YNFKEQ. CDR3 bases: TGTGCCAGCAGCCCGGGACTAGCGGGAGAGTCCTACGAGCAGTACTTC. As protein: CASSPGLAGESYEQYF.

The chain has TRBV5-1 and TRBJ2-3; 8 bases agree with TRBD1. Germline-derived CDR1 and CDR2 are SGHRS and YFSETQ. This CDR3 comprises 14 residues. V dropped 7 bases and J dropped 2; count of bases not matched to a gene: 6. The CDR3 DNA is TGCGCCAGCCAGGGACAGGCTTCCACAGATACGCAGTATTTT. Translating it yields CASQGQASTDTQYF.

This clone occurred a few times. The rearrangement uses TRBV4-1 and TRBJ1-2; 7 bases are shared with TRBD1. V dropped 3 bases and J dropped 1; count of bases not matched to a gene: 14. This CDR3 contains 18 residues. From germline, CDR1 is MGHRA and CDR2 YSYEKL. CDR3 DNA: TGCGCCAGCAGCCACCCACAGGGAACAGGGGATCTTAACTATGGCTACACCTTC. Translation gives CASSHPQGTGDLNYGYTF.

J is TRBJ2-7 and V is TRBV11-2, with D maybe TRBD1 (5 bases). Looked up from germline, CDR1 is SGHAT and CDR2 is FQNNGV. V was clipped by 3 bases and J by 2 bases, with 17 bases between them. The CDR3 is 16 residues long. The CDR3 DNA sequence: TGTGCCAGCAGCTTTGGGTCATGGGGCGGTACCTACGAGCAGTACTTC. It specifies CASSFGSWGGTYEQYF.

V is TRBV13 and J is TRBJ2-2, with TRBD1 as a possible D gene (6 bases). The germline V gene has CDR1 PRHDT and CDR2 FYEKMQ (reference sequence). The CDR3 extends over 18 amino acids. V dropped 3 bases and J dropped 6 bases, with 23 bases sitting between them. The CDR3 coding sequence is TGTGCCAGCAGCTTCCAAAGGGGGAACAAAAAAGGGGCCGGGGAGCTGTTTTTT. It specifies CASSFQRGNKKGAGELFF.

The chain combines TRBV7-2 with TRBJ2-5; 12 nucleotides align to TRBD2. The CDR3 contains 17 residues. The ends lost 5 bases at V and 5 bases at J; junction bases unmatched: 12. Germline lookup yields CDR1 SGHTA and CDR2 FQGNSA. Written as DNA, the CDR3 is TGTGCCAGCAGCGAGCTTGTAGGACTAGCGGGGCAGGAGACCCAGTACTTC. As protein: CASSELVGLAGQETQYF. The full variable domain, in which reference TRBV7-2 and TRBJ2-5 provide the parts outside the CDR3, is GAGVSQSPSNKVTEKGKDVELRCDPISGHTALYWYRQSLGQGLEFLIYFQGNSAPDKSGLPSDRFSAERTGGSVSTLTIQRTQQEDSAVYLCASSELVGLAGQETQYFGPGTRLLVL.

The chain uses TRBV5-6 and TRBJ2-4, with D hard to call. The CDR3 contains 12 residues. The germline V gene encodes CDR1 SGHDT and CDR2 YYEEEE. The germline V and J ends were trimmed by 7 bases and 3 bases, with 8 bases remaining between them. CDR3 amino acids: CASQAGKNIQYF. In DNA, the CDR3 is TGTGCCAGCCAGGCCGGCAAAAACATTCAGTACTTC. Drawing the rest from reference TRBV5-6 and TRBJ2-4, the complete variable domain is DAGVTQSPTHLIKTRGQQVTLRCSPKSGHDTVSWYQQALGQGPQFIFQYYEEEERQRGNFPDRFSGHQFPNYSSELNVNALLLGDSALYLCASQAGKNIQYFGAGTRLSVL.

This clone appeared a single time. J is TRBJ1-1 and V is TRBV7-8; D is uncertain. Germline V gives CDR1 SGHVS, CDR2 FQNEAQ. The CDR3 is 14 residues long. Trimming cost V 1 base and J 6 bases, with 12 bases left between them. The CDR3 loop is CASSLDVAVAEAFF. In DNA, the CDR3 is TGTGCCAGCAGCTTAGACGTGGCGGTGGCTGAAGCTTTCTTT.

Comment on this clone: The same CDR3 also results from other DNA sequences found in this sample. V gene TRBV18 combines with J gene TRBJ2-1; TRBD2 agrees at 9 bases. CDR1 KGHSH and CDR2 LQKENI come from the germline V gene. V trimming: 3 bases; J trimming: 3 bases; junction bases outside the gene matches: 3. The CDR3 runs to 15 residues. The CDR3 region is CASSPGTSSYNEQFF. For the CDR3, the DNA is TGTGCCAGCTCACCGGGGACTAGCAGCTACAATGAGCAGTTCTTC. Filled out from reference TRBV18 and TRBJ2-1, the complete variable domain reads NAGVMQNPRHLVRRRGQEARLRCSPMKGHSHVYWYRQLPEEGLKFMVYLQKENIIDESGMPKERFSAEFPKEGPSILRIQQVVRGDSAAYFCASSPGTSSYNEQFFGPGTRLTVL.

The CDR3 DNA follows: TGCGCCAGCAGCTGGTCGGGTGCAACTAATGAAAAACTGTTTTTT. Residues: CASSWSGATNEKLFF. V usage is TRBV5-1 and J usage is TRBJ1-4; D gene ambiguous. The CDR3 loop spans 15 amino acids. The V end lost 3 bases, the J end lost 0 bases, and 9 bases lay between the germline ends. Germline V gene sequence: CDR1 SGHRS, CDR2 YFSETQ.

The chain couples TRBV6-5 to TRBJ1-6; TRBD1 is a possible D gene (6 bases). The CDR3 is 13 residues long. V lost 6 bases to trimming and J lost 7 bases, with 10 bases between them. The germline V gene has CDR1 MNHEY and CDR2 SVGAGI. The CDR3 coding sequence is TGTGCCAGCAGGGGACACCCAAATTCACCCCTCCACTTT. It codes for CASRGHPNSPLHF.

This rearrangement joins TRBV28 to TRBJ2-3; 12 nucleotides align to TRBD2. The V segment lost 1 base and the J segment 3 bases; nucleotides outside the gene matches: 5. This CDR3 spans 17 amino acids. Germline CDR1 and CDR2: MDHEN and SYDVKM. CDR3 residues: CASSLFTSGGWTDTQYF. The CDR3 nucleotides are TGTGCCAGCAGTTTATTCACTAGCGGGGGGTGGACAGATACGCAGTATTTT.

The V gene is TRBV11-2, the J gene TRBJ1-1; TRBD1 aligns across 8 bases. CDR1 and CDR2 from the germline V gene are SGHAT and FQNNGV. The CDR3 spans 15 residues. V shed 5 bases, J shed 4 bases, and the junction held 9 bases outside the gene matches. The CDR3 loop is CASSLPTGASTEAFF. The CDR3 DNA follows: TGTGCCAGCAGCCTACCGACAGGGGCAAGCACTGAAGCTTTCTTT.

The chain uses TRBV3-1 (or the pseudogene TRBV3-2) and TRBJ2-7; TRBD1 might be the D (5 bases). The V and J ends lost 3 bases and 2 bases respectively, with 14 bases between them. The CDR3 is 15 amino acids. Germline assignment: CDR1 LGHDT and CDR2 YNNKEL (reference sequence). The CDR3 region has the DNA TGTGCCAGCAGCCATCCCTCGACAGAAACCTACGAGCAGTACTTC. Its translation: CASSHPSTETYEQYF.